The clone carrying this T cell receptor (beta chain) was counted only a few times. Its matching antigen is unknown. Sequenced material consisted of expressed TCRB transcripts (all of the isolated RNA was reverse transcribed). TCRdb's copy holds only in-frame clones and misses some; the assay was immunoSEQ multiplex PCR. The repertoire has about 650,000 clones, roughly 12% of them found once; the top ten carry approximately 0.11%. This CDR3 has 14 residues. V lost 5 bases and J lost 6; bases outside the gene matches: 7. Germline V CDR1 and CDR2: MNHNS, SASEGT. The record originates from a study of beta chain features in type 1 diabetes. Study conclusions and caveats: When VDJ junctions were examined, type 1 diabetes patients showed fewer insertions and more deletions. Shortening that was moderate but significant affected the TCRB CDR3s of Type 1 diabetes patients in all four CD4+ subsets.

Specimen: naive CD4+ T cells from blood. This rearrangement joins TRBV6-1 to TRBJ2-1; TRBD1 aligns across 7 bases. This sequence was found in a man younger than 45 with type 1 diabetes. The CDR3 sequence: CASSRRQGSNEQFF. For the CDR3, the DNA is TGTGCCAGCAGTCGGCGACAGGGTAGCAATGAGCAGTTCTTC.